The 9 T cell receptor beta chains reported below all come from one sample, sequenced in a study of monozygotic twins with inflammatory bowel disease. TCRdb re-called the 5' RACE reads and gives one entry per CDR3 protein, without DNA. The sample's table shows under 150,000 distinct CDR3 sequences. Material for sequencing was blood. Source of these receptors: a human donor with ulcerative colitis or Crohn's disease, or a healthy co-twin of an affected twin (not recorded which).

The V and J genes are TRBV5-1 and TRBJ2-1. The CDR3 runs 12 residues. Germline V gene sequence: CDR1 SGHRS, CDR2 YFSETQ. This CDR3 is CASSRSGNEQFF.

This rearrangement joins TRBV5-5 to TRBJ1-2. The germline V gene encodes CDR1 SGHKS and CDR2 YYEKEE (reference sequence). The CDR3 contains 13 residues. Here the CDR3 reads CASSLGQGDGYTF.

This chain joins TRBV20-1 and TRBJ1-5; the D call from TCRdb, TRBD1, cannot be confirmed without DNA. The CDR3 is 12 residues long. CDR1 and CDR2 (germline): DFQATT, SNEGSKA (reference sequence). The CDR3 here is CSTELSDQPQHF.

CDR3 sequence: CASSSGSGGAIGTQYF. This sequence joins TRBV6-5 and TRBJ2-3; checking the TCRdb D call of TRBD2 is not possible without DNA. This CDR3 is 16 amino acids long. Germline CDR1 is MNHEY and CDR2 is SVGAGI.

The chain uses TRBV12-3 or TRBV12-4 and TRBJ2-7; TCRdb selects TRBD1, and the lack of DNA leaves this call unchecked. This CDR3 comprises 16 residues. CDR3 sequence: CASSVPSGTGGYEQYF.

This chain's CDR3 is CASGGFMNTEAFF. V gene TRBV25-1 combines with J gene TRBJ1-1. Looked up from germline, CDR1 is MGHDK and CDR2 is SYGVNS. This CDR3 comprises 13 residues. Looking up the rest from reference TRBV25-1 and TRBJ1-1 gives the full variable domain: EADIYQTPRYLVIGTGKKITLECSQTMGHDKMYWYQQDPGMELHLIHYSYGVNSTEKGDLSSESTVSRIRTEHFPLTLESARPSHTSQYLCASGGFMNTEAFFGQGTRLTVV.

The CDR3 loop reads CAWSVPGNTEAFF. J is TRBJ1-1 and V is TRBV30. In germline, CDR1 is GTSNPN, CDR2 SVGIG (reference sequence). The CDR3 consists of 13 residues.

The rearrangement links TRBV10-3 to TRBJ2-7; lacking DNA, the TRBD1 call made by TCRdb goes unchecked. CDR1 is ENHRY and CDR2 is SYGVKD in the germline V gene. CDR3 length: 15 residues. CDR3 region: CAIGEDREDPYEQYF.

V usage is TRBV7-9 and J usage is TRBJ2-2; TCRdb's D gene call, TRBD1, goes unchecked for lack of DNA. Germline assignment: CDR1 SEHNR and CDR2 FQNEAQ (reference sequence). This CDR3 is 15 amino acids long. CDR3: CASSGYRDSTGELFF.